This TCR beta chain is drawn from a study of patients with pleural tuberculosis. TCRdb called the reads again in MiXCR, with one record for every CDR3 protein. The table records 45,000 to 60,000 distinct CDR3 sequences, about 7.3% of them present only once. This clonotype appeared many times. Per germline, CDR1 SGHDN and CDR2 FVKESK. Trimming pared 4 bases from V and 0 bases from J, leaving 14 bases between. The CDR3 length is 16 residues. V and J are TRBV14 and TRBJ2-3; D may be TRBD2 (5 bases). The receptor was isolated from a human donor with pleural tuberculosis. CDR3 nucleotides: TGTGCCAGCAGCCCAAAGCGGCGATATAGCACAGATACGCAGTATTTT. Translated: CASSPKRRYSTDTQYF.